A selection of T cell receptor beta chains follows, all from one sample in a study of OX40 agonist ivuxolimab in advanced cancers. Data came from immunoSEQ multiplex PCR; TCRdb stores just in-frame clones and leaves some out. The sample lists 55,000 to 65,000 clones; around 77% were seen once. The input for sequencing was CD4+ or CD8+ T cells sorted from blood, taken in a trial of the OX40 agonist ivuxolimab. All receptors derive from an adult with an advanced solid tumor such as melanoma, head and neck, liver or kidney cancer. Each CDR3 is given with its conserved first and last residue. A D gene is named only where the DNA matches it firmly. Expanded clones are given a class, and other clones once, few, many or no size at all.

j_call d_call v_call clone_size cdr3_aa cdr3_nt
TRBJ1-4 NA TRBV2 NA CASQWMGAYEKLFF TGTGCCAGCCAGTGGATGGGGGCCTATGAAAAACTGTTTTTT
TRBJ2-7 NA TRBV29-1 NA CSVSRTSSYEQYF TGCAGCGTGTCCCGGACAAGCTCCTACGAGCAGTACTTC
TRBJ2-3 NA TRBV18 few CASSPRVSDTQYF TGTGCCAGCTCACCTCGCGTATCAGATACGCAGTATTTT
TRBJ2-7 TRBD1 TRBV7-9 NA CASRPMTGVEQYF TGTGCCAGCAGACCGATGACAGGGGTCGAGCAGTACTTC
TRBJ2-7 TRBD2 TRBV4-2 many CASSQDPLAGYLEQYF TGTGCCAGCAGCCAAGATCCCCTAGCGGGGTACTTGGAGCAGTACTTC
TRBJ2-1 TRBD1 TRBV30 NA CAWGTGQGVNEQFF TGTGCCTGGGGGACGGGACAGGGGGTGAATGAGCAGTTCTTC
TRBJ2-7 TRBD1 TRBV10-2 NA CASSESSGTVLSYEQYF TGCGCCAGCAGTGAGTCGAGTGGGACAGTTTTATCCTACGAGCAGTACTTC
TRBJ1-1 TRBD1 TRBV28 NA CASNPTGTGDVAFF TGTGCCAGCAATCCGACCGGGACAGGGGACGTTGCTTTCTTT
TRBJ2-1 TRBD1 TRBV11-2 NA CASSLRDRGTDEQFF TGTGCCAGCAGCTTACGGGACAGGGGCACCGATGAGCAGTTCTTC
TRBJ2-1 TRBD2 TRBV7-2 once CASSPQTSGNNEQFF TGTGCCAGCAGCCCCCAAACTAGCGGGAACAATGAGCAGTTCTTC